The present T cell receptor beta chain was sequenced within a study of T cell responses to AZD1222 COVID-19 vaccine. About the research overall: Recipients boosted at about 4 weeks or about 12 weeks are pooled.

This CDR3 is built from 12 residues. Germline assignment: CDR1 SNHLY and CDR2 FYNNEI. V dropped 6 bases and J dropped 7 bases, with 10 bases sitting between them. Clones were read by immunoSEQ multiplex PCR, and TCRdb kept only the in-frame ones, dropping some. Counted here are fewer than 150,000 clones, approximately 90% occurring once; the ten biggest clones make up around 5%. Study-level points and caveats: Donors in the cohort were predominantly white British and more often female, and clonal diversity was possibly underestimated.

In its sample, this clone was seen once. Its antigen is unidentified. The sample in question was peripheral blood, obtained on day 0 of AZD1222 vaccination. This clonotype was obtained from an adult in good health. The chain combines TRBV2 with TRBJ2-1, with TRBD1 as a possible D gene (5 bases). For the CDR3, the DNA is TGTGCCAGCAGGGGTGCAGGGAATGAGCAGTTCTTC. This sequence encodes CASRGAGNEQFF.